A single sample is the source of the 22 T cell receptor beta chains below, sequenced in a study of shared clonotypes between healthy human individuals. The protocol was immunoSEQ multiplex PCR, while the TCRdb copy is restricted to in-frame clones and leaves out a portion. Of over 400,000 clones listed, over 70% were seen once; the top ten hold 10% to 15%. The sequencing input was PBMCs. Source of these receptors: a woman in her thirties or forties in good health. Some clones in this sample may be carry-over from other donors' samples.

The CDR3 spells CASSLTGGLDTQYF. Here the CDR3 DNA reads TGTGCCAGCAGCTTAACGGGAGGGTTGGATACGCAGTATTTT. V is TRBV7-3 and J is TRBJ2-3; TRBD2 agrees at 7 bases. Unmatched junction bases numbered 3, after V lost 0 bases and J lost 6 bases. The CDR3 has 14 residues. Germline assignment: CDR1 SGHTA and CDR2 FQGTGA.

Remarks on this clone: A far larger clone is just one base off, so this is likely a read error. Other DNA sequences from this sample encode an identical CDR3 as well. The V gene is TRBV5-6, the J gene TRBJ2-7; TRBD1 aligns across 8 bases. Germline CDR1 reads SGHDT; CDR2 reads YYEEEE. The V gene end was trimmed by 3 bases and the J gene end by 1 base; junction bases not matched to a gene: 12. The CDR3 has 17 residues. The CDR3 is CASSSGSGTGGSYEQYF. CDR3 in DNA: TGTGCCAGCAGCTCGGGGTCCGGGACAGGTGGATCCTACGAGCAGTACTTC. The complete variable domain, with remaining parts taken from reference TRBV5-6 and TRBJ2-7, reads DAGVTQSPTHLIKTRGQQVTLRCSPKSGHDTVSWYQQALGQGPQFIFQYYEEEERQRGNFPDRFSGHQFPNYSSELNVNALLLGDSALYLCASSSGSGTGGSYEQYFGPGTRLTVT.

V is TRBV19 and J is TRBJ1-5, with D unclear. The CDR3 is 15 amino acids. The V and J ends lost 7 bases and 2 bases respectively, with 15 bases between them. CDR1 is LNHDA and CDR2 is SQIVND in the germline V gene (reference sequence). CDR3 sequence (DNA): TGTGCCAGTACCCTCACGTTTGCGGGCAATCAGCCCCAGCATTTT. Encoded protein: CASTLTFAGNQPQHF.

As concerns this clone: A far larger clone is one nucleotide away, so this likely arose from a read error. The rearrangement joins TRBV7-3 to TRBJ2-2; 10 nucleotides line up with TRBD1. Germline V gives CDR1 SGHTA, CDR2 FQGTGA. The CDR3 is 17 residues long. CDR3 nucleotides: TGTGCCAGCAGCTTACCCGTCCGGGACAGGGGCACCGTGGAGCTGTTTTTT. This codes for CASSLPVRDRGTVELFF.

This clone showed up just a few times. J is TRBJ2-2 and V is TRBV29-1; 8 nucleotides line up with TRBD2. The CDR3 runs to 14 residues. With 1 base clipped from V and 6 bases from J, the junction kept 4 bases outside the gene matches. Germline-derived CDR1 and CDR2 are SQVTM and ANQGSEA. CDR3 bases: TGCAGCGTTGAAGGACTAGCGAGGTCCGGGGAGCTGTTTTTT. This translates into CSVEGLARSGELFF.

Comments on this clone: A far larger clone is only one base removed, so a read error is likely. This chain connects TRBV28 to TRBJ2-7; TRBD2 is a possible D gene (6 bases). The CDR3 totals 15 residues. The germline V gene has CDR1 MDHEN and CDR2 SYDVKM. The V end lost 7 bases, the J end lost 1 base, and 17 bases lay between the germline ends. This chain's CDR3 is CASTIAVVGSYEQYF. CDR3 sequence (DNA): TGTGCCAGCACCATAGCGGTAGTTGGATCCTACGAGCAGTACTTC.

J is TRBJ2-7 and V is TRBV6-4, with 8 bases fitting TRBD2. Trimming at V came to 4 bases and at J to 6 bases, leaving 14 bases not matched to a gene. There are 16 residues in the CDR3. Germline V gene sequence: CDR1 MRHNA, CDR2 SNTAGT. CDR3 coding DNA: TGTGCCAGCAGTGCGCTAGCGGGCTCGGCATTGGTCGAGCAGTACTTC. It is translated as CASSALAGSALVEQYF.

Remarks on this clone: Germline is not matched at one junction end, which may reflect a read error. The V call is TRBV6-1, the J call TRBJ1-2; the D gene is possibly TRBD1 (6 bases). Germline CDR1 and CDR2: MNHNS and SASEGT. The CDR3 runs 16 residues. The CDR3 is CAGSEIRGGGVNGYTF. The CDR3 bases are TGTGCCGGCAGTGAAATTCGTGGAGGGGGTGTCAATGGCTACACCTTC.

With regard to this clone: The sample holds other DNA sequences that translate to the same CDR3. The V and J genes are TRBV2 and TRBJ1-3; 10 bases fit TRBD1. The end of the DNA is better explained by TRBJ2-2, so the J call may be wrong. The CDR3 contains 16 residues. The germline V gene encodes CDR1 SNHLY and CDR2 FYNNEI. The CDR3 coding sequence is TGTGCCAGCTCCGGGACAGGGGTCGGTCTCACCGGGGAGCTGTTTTTT. It yields the protein CASSGTGVGLTGELFF.

The chain employs TRBV7-2 and TRBJ1-4; D not resolved. CDR1 and CDR2 from the germline V gene are SGHTA and FQGNSA. The CDR3 covers 15 residues. V was pared by 0 bases and J by 4 bases, with 9 bases between. The CDR3 spells CASSLAHSSNEKLFF. CDR3 DNA: TGTGCCAGCAGCTTAGCCCACTCGAGTAATGAAAAACTGTTTTTT.

The chain couples TRBV9 to TRBJ2-3; D ambiguous. The CDR3 runs to 15 residues. Germline CDR1 SGDLS, CDR2 YYNGEE. V dropped 1 base and J dropped 2 bases, with 11 bases sitting between them. CDR3: CASSVLSSLTDTQYF. The CDR3 region has the DNA TGTGCCAGCAGCGTATTGTCCTCCCTCACAGATACGCAGTATTTT.

The chain carries TRBV5-6 and TRBJ1-1; D might be TRBD1 (5 bases). Germline CDR1 and CDR2: SGHDT and YYEEEE. This CDR3 comprises 14 residues. V was clipped by 2 bases and J by 4 bases, with 12 bases between them. CDR3 DNA sequence: TGTGCCAGCAGCTTTGTGGGGGATGGCACTGAAGCTTTCTTT. It yields the protein CASSFVGDGTEAFF.

V is TRBV29-1 and J is TRBJ2-1, with a possible D match to TRBD2 (5 bases). CDR3 length equals 15 residues. Germline V CDR1 and CDR2: SQVTM, ANQGSEA. Trimming shortened V by 0 bases and J by 0 bases, and 9 bases separated the two germline ends. This CDR3 reads CSVEDRGSSYNEQFF. CDR3 sequence (DNA): TGCAGCGTTGAAGATCGGGGAAGCTCCTACAATGAGCAGTTCTTC.

This chain uses TRBV7-5 with TRBJ2-7; the table assigns TRBD2, which was not confirmed against the DNA. TRBV7-5 is designated a pseudogene. The CDR3 loop spans 19 amino acids. CDR3 DNA: TGTGCCAGAAGCTTAGTTAACACACCCAAACGGGATGGGGAGTACGAGCAGTACTTC. Its protein is CARSLVNTPKRDGEYEQYF.

Concerning this clone: A much larger clone is a single base away; this may be a read error. This chain connects TRBV5-1 to TRBJ2-7; a possible D gene is TRBD2 (6 bases). The CDR3 has 15 residues. Germline-derived CDR1 and CDR2 are SGHRS and YFSETQ. In nucleotides, the CDR3 is TGCGCCAGCAGCTCAACGGGACTCCGCTCCTACGGGCAGTACTTC. Translated: CASSSTGLRSYGQYF.

V gene TRBV27 combines with J gene TRBJ1-2, with D uncertain. Germline values: CDR1 MNHEY, CDR2 SMNVEV (reference sequence). V was clipped by 0 bases and J by 2 bases, with 7 bases between them. The CDR3 contains 14 residues. The CDR3 DNA sequence: TGTGCCAGCAGTTTATCGAGGGTAAACTATGGCTACACCTTC. Translated: CASSLSRVNYGYTF.

This rearrangement joins TRBV5-1 to TRBJ2-1; D not resolved. The CDR3 covers 16 residues. Germline CDR1 reads SGHRS; CDR2 reads YFSETQ. V was trimmed by 1 base and J by 0 bases, leaving 11 bases between them. CDR3 bases: TGCGCCAGCAGCTTGAGCCCTGATAGCTCCTACAATGAGCAGTTCTTC. Translating gives CASSLSPDSSYNEQFF.

The J gene is TRBJ1-5, the V gene TRBV2; D is uncertain. V was pared by 5 bases and J by 4 bases, with 9 bases between. In germline, CDR1 is SNHLY, CDR2 FYNNEI. The CDR3 spans 13 residues. The CDR3 loop reads CASSLQRNQPQHF. The CDR3 bases are TGTGCCAGCAGTTTACAGCGAAATCAGCCCCAGCATTTT.

V and J are TRBV5-6 and TRBJ2-7; 9 bases line up with TRBD1. Trimming took 4 bases from V and 3 from J; bases not matched to a gene: 11. This CDR3 contains 16 residues. Looked up from germline, CDR1 is SGHDT and CDR2 is YYEEEE. CDR3 region: CASSPPDGTGFYEQYF. The DNA of the CDR3 is TGTGCCAGCAGCCCCCCGGACGGGACAGGGTTCTACGAGCAGTACTTC.

V and J are TRBV7-3 and TRBJ2-1; D possibly corresponds to TRBD2 (6 bases). Trimming shortened V by 0 bases and J by 6 bases, and 12 bases separated the two germline ends. The CDR3 extends over 15 amino acids. Looked up from germline, CDR1 is SGHTA and CDR2 is FQGTGA. For the CDR3, the DNA is TGTGCCAGCAGCTTAACCAATTCCGGGGGCAATGAGCAGTTCTTC. As protein: CASSLTNSGGNEQFF.

Remarks on this clone: With only one base between it and a far larger clone, this is likely a read error. The chain uses TRBV18 and TRBJ1-3, with 10 bases lining up with TRBD1. V was clipped by 4 bases and J by 2 bases; unmatched bases: 5. The germline V gene encodes CDR1 KGHSH and CDR2 LQKENI. This CDR3 is built from 16 residues. The CDR3 nucleotides are TGTGCCAGCTCACAGGACAGGGGGGTCGCTGGAAACACCATATATTTT. As protein: CASSQDRGVAGNTIYF.

This chain joins TRBV11-2 and TRBJ2-3, with 8 positions matching TRBD2. CDR1 and CDR2 (germline): SGHAT, FQNNGV. The CDR3 contains 16 residues. After removal of 5 bases from V and 2 bases from J, the junction contained 9 bases not matched to a gene. CDR3 in DNA: TGTGCCAGCAGCCTGGGACTAGTTAAGTACACAGATACGCAGTATTTT. Translating gives CASSLGLVKYTDTQYF. Filled out from reference TRBV11-2 and TRBJ2-3, the complete variable domain reads EAGVAQSPRYKIIEKRQSVAFWCNPISGHATLYWYQQILGQGPKLLIQFQNNGVVDDSQLPKDRFSAERLKGVDSTLKIQPAKLEDSAVYLCASSLGLVKYTDTQYFGPGTRLTVL.